Included here is one TCR beta chain sequence, with context. This clone was counted at least ten times. No cognate antigen has been identified for it. Base qualities are not recorded, but no much larger clone differs from it by a single base. Using the deep immunoSEQ assay, multiplex PCR amplified TCR CDR3 regions from genomic DNA. Extracted genomic DNA from each cell subset was spread evenly across all wells of several immunoSEQ 96-well plates, with each plate serving as a replicate. For unsorted PBMC, around 330 ng genomic DNA, equal to tens of thousands of T cell genomes, was loaded into each replicate PCR. Ten immunoSEQ deep assay plates were used to sequence unsorted PBMC genomic DNA. The purified libraries were quantified using a Qubit 3.0 fluorometer, sized with a Bioanalyzer 2100, and then quantified again using the KAPA Library Quantification kit. Each immunoSEQ 96-well plate was sequenced on its own single-read 150-cycle Illumina NextSeq 550 flow cell. For the original study's pipeline: Because the immunoSEQ output held only junctional sequences and lacked quality scores, the filtering could not match the filtering applied to full-length reads. To assign V/J genes and CDR3, sequences were annotated using PyIR, a Python wrapper for IgBLAST v1.9, with IMGT germline references. Any read was removed if the V/J assignment was weak (E-value above 1e-6), the CDR3 was missing, or the read contained stop codons, out-of-frame junctions, or ambiguous translated residues. V3J clonotypes were defined as sequences sharing the same inferred V gene, J gene, and CDR3 amino acid sequence. The percentage overlap between two repertoires was calculated by dividing the number of shared unique clonotypes by the size of the smaller repertoire. Repertoire richness was assessed with RTK rarefaction, the Chao1 estimator, and Recon v2.1 estimates of unobserved clonotypes. Imported from immuneACCESS, the table was reduced by TCRdb to in-frame sequences with V and J called. These copies leave out some clones; in studies compared against another copy, an unresolved V gene accounts for under half, and the cause of the remainder is not known. D and trimming come from the DNA, and the V and J calls and clone size come from that table. The sample table contains some 92,000 clones; only one count was recorded for around half of them. The ten largest make up roughly 16% of the sample.

This entry is derived from a study of shared clonotypes between healthy human individuals (dated by TCRdb to the early 2020s). About the full investigation: The cohort comprised a couple of women and three men aged 18 to 49 years. To increase sequencing depth and limit assay-specific biases, TCR repertoire library preparation and sequencing were carried out by different laboratories using diverse techniques. Between about 0.85 and 9.5 billion PBMCs per donor were obtained by leukapheresis. The study deeply sequenced blood TCR repertoires of 5 or 6 healthy adults to estimate repertoire size and the extent of clonotype sharing between individuals.

Study-level results and caveats: Sampling was limited to blood, and TCR repertoires in tissue likely differ from TCR repertoires in blood. Because the study included only a small number of donors, the genetic and exposure-history diversity represented was limited. Based on pairwise subsampling, the degree of clonotype sharing among donors was expected to be affected by sequencing depth.

Donors were healthy HIV-negative adults with no recently reported acute infections or vaccinations. Every donor was a Caucasian adult living in Nashville, Tennessee, USA. For unsorted samples, approximately 89 million PBMCs were counted, and genomic DNA was extracted using the QIAamp DNA Blood Mini kit. Blood was collected by leukapheresis, and PBMCs were isolated by Ficoll-Histopaque density gradient centrifugation and then cryopreserved in liquid nitrogen vapor phase. Taken from the germline V gene, the CDR1 and CDR2 loops are SGDLS and YYNGEE. Trimming takes 0 bases from V and 3 bases from J, and the germline ends sit 7 bases apart. There are 14 amino acids in the CDR3, from cysteine to phenylalanine inclusive. Only CDR3 DNA remains: 42 bases, in frame from the first base.

Sequencing was carried out using PBMCs. The rearrangement joined TRBV9 to TRBJ1-5, with the identity of the D gene unclear. This sequence originates from a woman in her 40s in good health. Some clones in this sample may be carry-over from other donors' samples. For the CDR3, the sequence is CASSVGAVNQPQHF. The nucleotide sequence reads as follows: TGTGCCAGCAGCGTAGGCGCGGTCAATCAGCCCCAGCATTTT. The full variable domain, completed from the reference TRBV9 and TRBJ1-5 proteins outside the CDR3, reads DSGVTQTPKHLITATGQRVTLRCSPRSGDLSVYWYQQSLDQGLQFLIQYYNGEERAKGNILERFSAQQFPDLHSELNLSSLELGDSALYFCASSVGAVNQPQHFGDGTRLSIL.